These T cell receptor beta chains were read from a single sample in a study of blood T cell repertoires in COVID-19. TCRdb's copy holds only in-frame clones and misses some; the assay was immunoSEQ multiplex PCR. The data show about 270,000 clones, 85% seen once. Specimen: peripheral blood. Receptor source: a human donor in a cohort sampled during active COVID-19. CDR3s include the opening cysteine and the closing phenylalanine or tryptophan. Fields, in order: V gene, J gene, clone size, CDR3 protein. Clone sizes are given selectively: once, few, many, or a class where the clone is expanded.

TRBV5-4,TRBJ1-3,.,CATSQWANTIYF
TRBV10-1,TRBJ2-2,.,CASSESGYRNTGELFF
TRBV19,TRBJ2-5,.,CASSVASIQETQYF
TRBV7-9,TRBJ1-1,.,CASSLGNRNTEAFF
TRBV5-1,TRBJ1-2,.,CASSFQGDHTNYGYTF
TRBV18,TRBJ2-1,once,CASSPAWDRGYNEQFF
TRBV7-2,TRBJ2-5,.,CASSRGLAGETQYF
TRBV6-5,TRBJ2-1,.,CASRTGQGTYNEQFF
TRBV9,TRBJ2-1,.,CASSVGVAAGDEQFF
TRBV3-1/TRBV3-2,TRBJ2-1,.,CASRLAGHNEQFF
TRBV5-1,TRBJ1-5,.,CASSLLGQANQPQHF
TRBV19,TRBJ2-2,.,CATAWSRDTGELFF
TRBV6-2/TRBV6-3,TRBJ1-2,.,CASSLTMRGYGYTF
TRBV11-2,TRBJ2-7,.,CASSRNSGRTGPREQYF
TRBV4-3,TRBJ2-5,.,CASSQESGLAGGGTQYF
TRBV19,TRBJ2-1,.,CASSIGSGRYEQFF
TRBV29-1,TRBJ2-2,.,CSVRPTSGNAGELFF
TRBV2,TRBJ1-2,.,CASSEDMSDGYTF
TRBV7-2,TRBJ1-5,.,CASSLQANQPQHF
TRBV2,TRBJ2-2,.,CASNRLATTGELFF
TRBV5-1,TRBJ2-3,.,CASSLGTGATDTQYF
TRBV3-1/TRBV3-2,TRBJ2-5,.,CASSQDLPSGDETQYF
TRBV19,TRBJ2-3,.,CASSQTRYTQYF
TRBV10-2,TRBJ2-5,.,CASSTSQETQYF
TRBV7-9,TRBJ1-2,.,CASSSEVNSNYGYTF
TRBV6-5,TRBJ1-4,.,CASSFLGTGVQKLFF
TRBV6-4,TRBJ1-1,.,CASSDPGAVCNHQMNTEAFF
TRBV4-1,TRBJ2-1,once,CASSQGRRVAYNEQFF
TRBV3-1/TRBV3-2,TRBJ2-1,.,CASSQDRTRYDEQFF
TRBV19,TRBJ2-5,few,CASSSGVGAQETQYF
TRBV24-1,TRBJ2-7,.,CATFCPDQGGSYEQYF
TRBV24-1,TRBJ2-1,.,CATSDSWTSGSVNEQFF
TRBV4-1,TRBJ1-2,once,CASSQGGSGRHYGYTF
TRBV19,TRBJ2-7,.,CASSMSGSTYEQYF
TRBV18,TRBJ2-5,.,CASSPWGDQETQYF
TRBV6-2/TRBV6-3,TRBJ2-5,.,CASSRRQGLFRTQYF
TRBV4-1,TRBJ2-7,.,CASSSLAGGQTYEQYF
TRBV11-2,TRBJ2-1,.,CASSSWASGNEQFF
TRBV14,TRBJ2-1,.,CASSQGLAGGQNEQFF
TRBV29-1,TRBJ2-7,.,CSVSGGTLLEQYF
TRBV5-1,TRBJ1-1,once,CASSLDRGEAFF
TRBV9,TRBJ2-2,.,CASSVGPSGKTSNGELFF
TRBV4-1,TRBJ2-6,.,CASSQASGANVLTF
TRBV11-3,TRBJ2-2,many,CASSLGVSGELFF
TRBV6-5,TRBJ1-5,.,CASTQGGGQPQHF
TRBV7-2,TRBJ2-7,.,CASSPPGLAGTEQYF